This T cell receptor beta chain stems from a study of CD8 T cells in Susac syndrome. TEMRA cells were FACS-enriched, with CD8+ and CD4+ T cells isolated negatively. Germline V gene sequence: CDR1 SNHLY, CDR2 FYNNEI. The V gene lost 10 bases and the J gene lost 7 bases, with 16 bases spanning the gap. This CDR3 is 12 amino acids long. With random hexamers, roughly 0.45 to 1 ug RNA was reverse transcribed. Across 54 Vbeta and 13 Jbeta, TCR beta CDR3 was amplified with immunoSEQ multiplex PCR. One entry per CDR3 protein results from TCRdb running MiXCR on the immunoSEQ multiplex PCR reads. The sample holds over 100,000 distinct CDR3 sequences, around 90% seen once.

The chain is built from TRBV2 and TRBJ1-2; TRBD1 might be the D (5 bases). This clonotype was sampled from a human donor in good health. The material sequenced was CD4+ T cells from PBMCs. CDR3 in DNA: TGTGCCACCACGGGGGAGTTTAGTGGCTACACCTTC. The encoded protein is CATTGEFSGYTF.